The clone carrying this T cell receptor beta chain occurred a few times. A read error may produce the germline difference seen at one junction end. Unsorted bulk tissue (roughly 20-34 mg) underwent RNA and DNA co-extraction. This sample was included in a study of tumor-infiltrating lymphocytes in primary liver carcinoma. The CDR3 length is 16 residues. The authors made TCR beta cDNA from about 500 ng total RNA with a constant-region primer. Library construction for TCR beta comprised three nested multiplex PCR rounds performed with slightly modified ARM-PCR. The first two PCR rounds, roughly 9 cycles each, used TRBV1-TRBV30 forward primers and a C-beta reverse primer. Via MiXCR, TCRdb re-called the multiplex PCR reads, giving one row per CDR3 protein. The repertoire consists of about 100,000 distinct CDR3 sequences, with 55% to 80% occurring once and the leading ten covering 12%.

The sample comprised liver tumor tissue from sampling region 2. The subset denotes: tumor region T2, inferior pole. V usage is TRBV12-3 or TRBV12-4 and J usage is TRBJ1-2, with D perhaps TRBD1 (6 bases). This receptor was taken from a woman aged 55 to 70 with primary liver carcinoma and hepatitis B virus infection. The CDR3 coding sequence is TGTGTCAGCAGTTCCCAGACAGGACTCCACTTTAATGGCTACACCTTC. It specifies CVSSSQTGLHFNGYTF.